These 29 T cell receptor beta chains originate from one sample sequenced in a study of cytomegalovirus exposure and HLA in healthy donors (dated by TCRdb to about 2017). Receptor amplification or capture employed the immunoSEQ multiplex PCR assay. This is the immuneACCESS table as TCRdb keeps it, with only in-frame sequences that have V and J called. A part of the clones is gone; compared with another copy, unresolved V genes explain less than half, and the rest is unexplained. This sample comprises 60,000 to 90,000 clones, around 81% of them detected only once. 3% of the sample is held by the ten biggest clonotypes. Material for sequencing was PBMCs. These receptors came from a man younger than 40 in good health and CMV-seronegative.

The chain uses TRBV5-4 and TRBJ2-3; 8 nucleotides agree with TRBD1. CDR1 and CDR2 (germline): SGHNT, YYREEE (reference sequence). The CDR3 contains 14 residues. J lost 3 bases, V lost 3 bases, and 3 bases had no gene match. This CDR3 reads CASSWTGSTDTQYF. The CDR3 region has the DNA TGTGCCAGCAGCTGGACAGGGAGTACAGATACGCAGTATTTT.

The rearrangement links TRBV9 to TRBJ2-1, with D possibly matching TRBD2 (6 bases). In germline, CDR1 is SGDLS, CDR2 YYNGEE. The V end lost 4 bases, the J end lost 8 bases, and 10 bases lay between the germline ends. This CDR3 has 12 amino acids. Here the CDR3 reads CASSPTRHEQFF. Here the CDR3 DNA reads TGTGCCAGCAGCCCGACTAGACATGAGCAGTTCTTC.

The sample holds one count of this clone. This chain uses TRBV7-2 with TRBJ2-5; TRBD2 agrees at 7 bases. The V gene's germline CDR1 is SGHTA and CDR2 FQGNSA. Germline trimming cut 5 bases from V and 5 bases from J; bases unmatched to any gene: 8. The CDR3 is made up of 14 amino acids. CDR3 coding DNA: TGTGCCAGCAGCCGACTAGCACGGTTGGAGACCCAGTACTTC. Its protein product is CASSRLARLETQYF.

The chain links TRBV18 to TRBJ1-1; D is unresolved. Germline values: CDR1 KGHSH, CDR2 LQKENI. Trimming cost V 2 bases and J 1 base, with 11 bases left between them. CDR3 size: 15 residues. CDR3 DNA sequence: TGTGCCAGCTCACCATTGGACTTGCCGAACACTGAAGCTTTCTTT. Translated: CASSPLDLPNTEAFF.

The chain links TRBV4-2 to TRBJ1-2; D uncertain. This CDR3 is 16 amino acids long. V was trimmed by 3 bases and J by 0 bases, leaving 14 bases between them. Germline values: CDR1 LGHNA, CDR2 YNFKEQ. DNA for the CDR3: TGTGCCAGCAGCCACCAGGCAGGCGAAACTAACTATGGCTACACCTTC. Encoded protein: CASSHQAGETNYGYTF.

This chain joins TRBV4-1 and TRBJ2-2; TRBD1 matches 9 bases. The V and J ends lost 6 bases and 6 bases, in that order; junction bases with no gene match: 17. From germline, CDR1 is MGHRA and CDR2 YSYEKL. There are 18 residues in the CDR3. The CDR3 reads CASRPRALWDRAAGELFF. The DNA of the CDR3 is TGCGCCAGCAGGCCAAGGGCCCTGTGGGACAGGGCGGCCGGGGAGCTGTTTTTT.

V gene TRBV28 combines with J gene TRBJ1-2; TRBD1 matches 7 bases. The germline CDR1 and CDR2 sequences are MDHEN and SYDVKM. Trimming cost V 3 bases and J 7 bases; bases outside gene matches: 5. This CDR3 has 13 amino acids. DNA for the CDR3: TGTGCCAGCAGTTTTGACAGGGAGTCTGGCTACACCTTC. Encoded protein: CASSFDRESGYTF.

V is TRBV4-1 and J is TRBJ2-1; tentative D call: TRBD1 (6 bases). Germline V CDR1 and CDR2: MGHRA, YSYEKL. The CDR3 covers 13 residues. The ends were cut back, 3 bases at V and 16 bases at J, with 19 bases in the middle. CDR3 in amino acids: CASSQYTGNRFFF. Here the CDR3 DNA reads TGCGCCAGCAGCCAGTATACAGGGAACCGATTTTTCTTC.

The rearrangement links TRBV19 to TRBJ1-1; 7 nucleotides agree with TRBD1. After removal of 7 bases from V and 0 bases from J, the junction contained 11 bases not matched to a gene. The CDR3 has 16 residues. Germline CDR1 is LNHDA and CDR2 is SQIVND (reference sequence). CDR3 nucleotide sequence: TGTGCCAGTACGGGGACAGTAATATTTATGAACACTGAAGCTTTCTTT. This translates into CASTGTVIFMNTEAFF.

The chain joins TRBV4-3 to TRBJ1-2; 10 positions match TRBD1. The CDR3 extends over 16 amino acids. With 0 bases clipped from V and 8 bases from J, the junction kept 9 bases outside the gene matches. Germline CDR1 is LGHNA and CDR2 is YSLEER. CDR3 coding DNA: TGCGCCAGCAGCCAAGACATCGGGACAGGGGCCGCGGGCTACACCTTC. This translates into CASSQDIGTGAAGYTF.

This clone is medium-sized in the sample. The gene calls are TRBV28 and TRBJ2-7; 8 bases match TRBD2. Per the germline V gene, CDR1 is MDHEN and CDR2 is SYDVKM. V lost 6 bases, J lost 3 bases, and 10 bases stayed unmatched. This CDR3 region has 15 residues. CDR3 region: CASRPWSGGGYEQYV. The CDR3 nucleotides are TGTGCCAGCAGGCCGTGGAGCGGGGGAGGCTACGAGCAGTACGTC.

The V call is TRBV7-9, the J call TRBJ1-1; D remains ambiguous. Per germline, CDR1 SEHNR and CDR2 FQNEAQ (reference sequence). V shed 4 bases and J shed 1 base, with 16 bases lying between them. The CDR3 runs to 16 residues. The CDR3 DNA reads TGTGCCAGCAGCTCCCCCCCGGGATTAGAGAACACTGAAGCTTTCTTT. It encodes CASSSPPGLENTEAFF. The complete variable domain, with remaining parts taken from reference TRBV7-9 and TRBJ1-1, reads DTGVSQNPRHKITKRGQNVTFRCDPISEHNRLYWYRQTLGQGPEFLTYFQNEAQLEKSRLLSDRFSAERPKGSFSTLEIQRTEQGDSAMYLCASSSPPGLENTEAFFGQGTRLTVV.

The rearrangement joins TRBV10-3 to TRBJ2-7; D is possibly TRBD2 (6 bases). The CDR3 is 15 amino acids. Trimming stripped 3 bases from V and 4 bases from J, with 16 bases between. Germline V gene lookup returns CDR1 ENHRY and CDR2 SYGVKD. CDR3 sequence (DNA): TGTGCCATCAGTGACGCCCCGCGGGGACCTTACGAGCAGTACGTC. Translated, it gives CAISDAPRGPYEQYV.

This clone was observed a handful of times. This rearrangement joins TRBV9 to TRBJ2-7; D is possibly TRBD2 (7 bases). Germline V gene lookup returns CDR1 SGDLS and CDR2 YYNGEE. Deletions cut 3 bases from V and 4 bases from J, with 17 bases between. The CDR3 has 15 amino acids. In DNA form, the CDR3 reads TGTGCCAGCAGCGAGGGCGGGGGCCCCGAGTACGAGCAGTACTTC. As protein: CASSEGGGPEYEQYF.

This chain joins TRBV5-1 and TRBJ2-1, with D perhaps matching TRBD1 (5 bases). The germline V and J ends were trimmed by 2 bases and 0 bases, with 9 bases remaining between them. Germline values: CDR1 SGHRS, CDR2 YFSETQ. CDR3 size: 15 residues. CDR3 loop: CASSFREDSYNEQFF. The CDR3, as DNA: TGCGCCAGCAGCTTCAGGGAAGACTCCTACAATGAGCAGTTCTTC.

This chain links TRBV7-9 with TRBJ1-2; D remains unclear. The CDR3 extends over 13 amino acids. Trimming stripped 5 bases from V and 3 bases from J, with 10 bases between. Germline CDR1 and CDR2: SEHNR and FQNEAQ (reference sequence). CDR3 in amino acids: CASSPTRDYGYTF. The CDR3 bases are TGTGCCAGCAGCCCTACGCGGGACTATGGCTACACCTTC.

The chain combines TRBV6-5 with TRBJ1-2; tentatively, D is TRBD1 (5 bases). Trimming removed 0 bases from V and 3 bases from J, with 14 bases in between. The CDR3 runs to 16 residues. Germline assignment: CDR1 MNHEY and CDR2 SVGAGI. The CDR3 coding sequence is TGTGCCAGCAGTTACTCAGGAGGGGCCCTGGACTATGGCTACACCTTC. Its translation is CASSYSGGALDYGYTF.

This chain connects TRBV28 to TRBJ1-5; D unresolved. Trimming left V 5 bases short and J 1 base short, with 9 bases between. This CDR3 region has 14 residues. Germline CDR1 MDHEN, CDR2 SYDVKM. CDR3 region: CASSLSQSNQPQHF. The CDR3 nucleotides are TGTGCCAGCAGTCTATCTCAGAGCAATCAGCCCCAGCATTTT.

The rearrangement uses TRBV5-4 and TRBJ2-1; 8 positions match TRBD1. The germline V gene encodes CDR1 SGHNT and CDR2 YYREEE (reference sequence). V was clipped by 2 bases and J by 1 base; unmatched bases: 5. The CDR3 is 16 residues long. CDR3 amino acids: CASSFGQGQSYNEQFF. The CDR3 DNA reads TGTGCCAGCAGCTTTGGACAGGGACAATCCTACAATGAGCAGTTCTTC.

This chain joins TRBV5-1 and TRBJ1-2, with 10 positions matching TRBD1. V shed 5 bases and J 8 bases; nucleotides not matched to a gene: 9. This CDR3 spans 14 amino acids. Germline CDR1 reads SGHRS; CDR2 reads YFSETQ. Here the CDR3 DNA reads TGCGCCAGCAGTCTTGGACAGGGGGTTGAAGGCTACACCTTC. This gives the protein CASSLGQGVEGYTF.

This chain uses TRBV2 with TRBJ1-5; 7 nucleotides match TRBD1. CDR1 and CDR2 (germline): SNHLY, FYNNEI. The CDR3 is 15 amino acids. V was pared by 2 bases and J by 2 bases, with 3 bases of the junction left unmatched. CDR3 bases: TGTGCCAGCAGTGAACAGGGGGGCGGCAATCAGCCCCAGCATTTT. This sequence encodes CASSEQGGGNQPQHF. Looking up the rest from reference TRBV2 and TRBJ1-5 gives the full variable domain: EPEVTQTPSHQVTQMGQEVILRCVPISNHLYFYWYRQILGQKVEFLVSFYNNEISEKSEIFDDQFSVERPDGSNFTLKIRSTKLEDSAMYFCASSEQGGGNQPQHFGDGTRLSIL.

The genes are TRBV5-6 and TRBJ2-5; D is undetermined. The CDR3 totals 11 residues. Germline lookup yields CDR1 SGHDT and CDR2 YYEEEE. With 0 bases removed from V and 6 bases from J, the gap between germline ends came to 3 bases. The CDR3 sequence: CASSLGQTQYF. As DNA, the CDR3 is TGTGCCAGCAGCTTGGGGCAGACCCAGTACTTC.

A remark on this clone: One junction end does not reproduce the germline sequence, and a read error may be involved. The CDR3 is CASSLTPRSGGDTGELFF. The CDR3 nucleotides read TGTGCTAGCAGCTTAACGCCCCGGAGCGGGGGCGACACCGGGGAGCTGTTTTTT. V usage is TRBV7-7 and J usage is TRBJ2-2; 8 bases are shared with TRBD2. Looked up from germline, CDR1 is SSHAT and CDR2 is FNYEAQ (reference sequence). The CDR3 totals 18 residues. The entire variable domain, with the rest obtained from reference TRBV7-7 and TRBJ2-2, is as follows: GAGVSQSPRYKVTKRGQDVTLRCDPISSHATLYWYQQALGQGPEFLTYFNYEAQPDKSGLPSDRFSAERPEGSISTLTIQRTEQRDSAMYRCASSLTPRSGGDTGELFFGEGSRLTVL.

This clone was seen a single time. The CDR3 spells CASSLSQGSLEQFF. In DNA, the CDR3 is TGCGCCAGCAGCTTATCCCAGGGTAGTTTGGAGCAGTTCTTC. V and J are TRBV5-1 and TRBJ2-1; TRBD1 might be the D (5 bases). CDR3 length equals 14 residues. Germline V lookup: CDR1 SGHRS, CDR2 YFSETQ. The V end was cut by 2 bases, the J end by 10 bases, with 16 bases between.

The gene calls are TRBV15 and TRBJ2-3; D might be TRBD1 (6 bases). Germline assignment: CDR1 LNHNV and CDR2 YYDKDF (reference sequence). V was clipped by 0 bases and J by 1 base, with 8 bases between them. The CDR3 sequence is 15 residues long. In nucleotides, the CDR3 is TGTGCCACCAGCAGAGAAGCAGGGGGCACAGATACGCAGTATTTT. This translates into CATSREAGGTDTQYF.

The rearrangement links TRBV21-1 to TRBJ1-5. TRBV21-1 is a known pseudogene. The CDR3 has 14 residues. The CDR3 DNA is TGTGCCAGGGGGAGGTTTTGGGGCAATCAGCCCCAGCATTTT. It is translated as CARGRFWGNQPQHF.

This chain connects TRBV4-1 to TRBJ2-2, with 10 bases aligning to TRBD2. The CDR3 length is 17 residues. Germline CDR1 MGHRA, CDR2 YSYEKL. The ends lost 2 bases at V and 4 bases at J; junction bases unmatched: 7. CDR3 protein: CASSQLLAGLITGELFF. The CDR3 DNA reads as TGCGCCAGCAGCCAACTACTAGCGGGACTCATCACCGGGGAGCTGTTTTTT.

The gene calls are TRBV5-1 and TRBJ2-3; 7 nucleotides agree with TRBD1. Trimming removed 7 bases from V and 5 bases from J; junction bases left unmatched: 7. The germline V gene encodes CDR1 SGHRS and CDR2 YFSETQ. The CDR3 covers 13 residues. CDR3 DNA sequence: TGCGCCAGCTCGGGACAGCTCCTAGATACGCAGTATTTT. Residues: CASSGQLLDTQYF.

The chain combines TRBV7-2 with TRBJ2-7; 12 bases map to TRBD1. Per germline, CDR1 SGHTA and CDR2 FQGNSA. This CDR3 region has 14 residues. Trimming cost V 6 bases and J 7 bases; bases outside gene matches: 7. As DNA, the CDR3 is TGTGCCAGCAGTCCCGGGACAGGGGGCCGGGAGCAGTACTTC. It translates to CASSPGTGGREQYF.